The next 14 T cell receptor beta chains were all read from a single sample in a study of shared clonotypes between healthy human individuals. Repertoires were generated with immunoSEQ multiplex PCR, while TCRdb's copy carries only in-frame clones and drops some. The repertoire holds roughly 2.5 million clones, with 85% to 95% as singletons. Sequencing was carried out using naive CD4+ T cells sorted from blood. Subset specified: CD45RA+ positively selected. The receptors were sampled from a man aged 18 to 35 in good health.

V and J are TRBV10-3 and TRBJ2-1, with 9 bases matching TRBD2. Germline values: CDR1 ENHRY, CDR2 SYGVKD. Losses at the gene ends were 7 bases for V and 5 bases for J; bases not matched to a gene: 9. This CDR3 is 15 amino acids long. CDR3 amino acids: CAITDGGTSNNEQFF. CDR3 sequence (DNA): TGTGCCATCACCGACGGAGGGACTAGCAACAATGAGCAGTTCTTC.

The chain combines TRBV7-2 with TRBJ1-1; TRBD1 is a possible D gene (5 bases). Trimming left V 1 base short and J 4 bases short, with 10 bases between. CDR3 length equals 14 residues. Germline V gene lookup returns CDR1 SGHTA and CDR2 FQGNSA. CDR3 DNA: TGTGCCAGCAGCTTAGGTTCAAGGGGCACTGAAGCTTTCTTT. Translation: CASSLGSRGTEAFF.

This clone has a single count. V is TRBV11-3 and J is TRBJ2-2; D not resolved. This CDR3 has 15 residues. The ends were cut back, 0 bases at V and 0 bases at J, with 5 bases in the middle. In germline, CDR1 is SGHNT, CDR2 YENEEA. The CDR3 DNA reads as TGTGCCAGCAGCTTAGATCCCACGAACACCGGGGAGCTGTTTTTT. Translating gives CASSLDPTNTGELFF. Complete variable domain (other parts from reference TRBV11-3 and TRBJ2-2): EAGVVQSPRYKIIEKKQPVAFWCNPISGHNTLYWYLQNLGQGPELLIRYENEEAVDDSQLPKDRFSAERLKGVDSTLKIQPAELGDSAVYLCASSLDPTNTGELFFGEGSRLTVL.

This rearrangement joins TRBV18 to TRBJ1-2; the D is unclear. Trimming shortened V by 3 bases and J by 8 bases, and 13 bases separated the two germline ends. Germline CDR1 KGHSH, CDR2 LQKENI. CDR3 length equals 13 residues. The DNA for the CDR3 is TGTGCCAGCTCACCGCCGCACCGGGAGGGCTACACCTTC. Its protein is CASSPPHREGYTF.

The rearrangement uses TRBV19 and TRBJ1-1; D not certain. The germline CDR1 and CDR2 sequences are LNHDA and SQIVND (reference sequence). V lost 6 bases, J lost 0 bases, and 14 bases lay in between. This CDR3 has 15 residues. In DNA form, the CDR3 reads TGTGCCAGTAGGGGTCCTCTATCAATGAACACTGAAGCTTTCTTT. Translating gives CASRGPLSMNTEAFF.

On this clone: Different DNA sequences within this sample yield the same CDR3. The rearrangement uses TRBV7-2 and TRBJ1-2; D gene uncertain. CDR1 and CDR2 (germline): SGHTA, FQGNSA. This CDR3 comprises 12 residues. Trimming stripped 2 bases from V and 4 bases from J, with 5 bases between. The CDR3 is CASSLRSYGYTF. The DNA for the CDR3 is TGTGCCAGCAGCTTAAGATCCTATGGCTACACCTTC.

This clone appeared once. CDR3 nucleotide sequence: TGTGCCAGCAGCTTAGGGACAGGGAATTTGGGCAATCAGCCCCAGCATTTT. Translation: CASSLGTGNLGNQPQHF. The V gene is TRBV7-9, the J gene TRBJ1-5, with 8 bases aligning to TRBD1. V shed 1 base and J 2 bases; nucleotides not matched to a gene: 7. The CDR3 is made up of 17 amino acids. Germline CDR1 and CDR2: SEHNR and FQNEAQ (reference sequence).

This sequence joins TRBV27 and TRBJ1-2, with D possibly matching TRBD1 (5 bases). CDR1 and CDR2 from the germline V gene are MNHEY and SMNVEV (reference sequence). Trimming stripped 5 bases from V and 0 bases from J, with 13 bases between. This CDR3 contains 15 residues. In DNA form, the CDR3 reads TGTGCCAGCAGTCCGGTGGGGACCGCTAACTATGGCTACACCTTC. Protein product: CASSPVGTANYGYTF.

The CDR3 region is CASSDRGGNEQFF. DNA for the CDR3: TGCGCCAGCAGTGACAGGGGAGGCAATGAGCAGTTCTTC. This rearrangement joins TRBV10-1 to TRBJ2-1; the D gene could be TRBD1 or TRBD2 (6 bases each). This CDR3 has 13 amino acids. Germline lookup yields CDR1 WNHNN and CDR2 SYGVQD (reference sequence). V lost 3 bases to trimming and J lost 6 bases, with 9 bases between them.

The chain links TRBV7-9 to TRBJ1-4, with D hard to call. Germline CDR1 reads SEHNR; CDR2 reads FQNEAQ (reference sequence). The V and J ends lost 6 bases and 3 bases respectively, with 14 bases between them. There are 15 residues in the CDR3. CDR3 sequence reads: CASSVSQASNEKLFF. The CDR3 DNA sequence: TGTGCCAGCAGTGTAAGCCAGGCATCTAATGAAAAACTGTTTTTT.

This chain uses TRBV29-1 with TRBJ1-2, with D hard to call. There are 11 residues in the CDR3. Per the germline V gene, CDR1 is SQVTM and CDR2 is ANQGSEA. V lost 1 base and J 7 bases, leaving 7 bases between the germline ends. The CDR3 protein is CSVEGGSGYTF. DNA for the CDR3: TGCAGCGTTGAAGGTGGTTCTGGCTACACCTTC.

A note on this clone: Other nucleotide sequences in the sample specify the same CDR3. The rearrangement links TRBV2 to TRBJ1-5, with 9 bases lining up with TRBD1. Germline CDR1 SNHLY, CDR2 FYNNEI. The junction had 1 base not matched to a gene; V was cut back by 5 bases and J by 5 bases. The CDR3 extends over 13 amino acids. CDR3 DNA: TGTGCCAGCAGTAGGGACAGGGATCAGCCCCAGCATTTT. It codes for CASSRDRDQPQHF.

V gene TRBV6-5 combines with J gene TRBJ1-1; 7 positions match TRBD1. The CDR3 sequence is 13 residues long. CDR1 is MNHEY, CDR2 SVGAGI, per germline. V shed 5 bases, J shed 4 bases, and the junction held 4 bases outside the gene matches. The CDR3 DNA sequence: TGTGCCAGCAGTCGGGGACAGCTCACTGAAGCTTTCTTT. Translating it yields CASSRGQLTEAFF.

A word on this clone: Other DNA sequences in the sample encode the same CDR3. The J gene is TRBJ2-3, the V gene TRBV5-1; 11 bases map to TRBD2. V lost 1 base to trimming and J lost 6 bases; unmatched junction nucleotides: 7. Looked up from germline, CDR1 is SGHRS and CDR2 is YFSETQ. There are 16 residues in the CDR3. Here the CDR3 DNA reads TGCGCCAGCAGCTTGTTAGCGGGAGGGCCTGCGGATACGCAGTATTTT. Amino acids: CASSLLAGGPADTQYF.